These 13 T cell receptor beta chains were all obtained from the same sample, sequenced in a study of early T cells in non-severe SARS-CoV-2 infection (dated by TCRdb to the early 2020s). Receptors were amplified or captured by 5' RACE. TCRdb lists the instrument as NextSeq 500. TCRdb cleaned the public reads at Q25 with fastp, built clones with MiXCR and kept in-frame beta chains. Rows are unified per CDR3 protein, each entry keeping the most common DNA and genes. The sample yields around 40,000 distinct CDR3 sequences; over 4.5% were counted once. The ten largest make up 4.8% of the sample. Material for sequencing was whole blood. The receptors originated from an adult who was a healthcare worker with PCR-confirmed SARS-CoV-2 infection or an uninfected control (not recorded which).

The CDR3 DNA reads as TGTGCCAGCAGTTTATCCCCGAAACAGGGTGACTCTGAAGCTTTCTTT. Translating gives CASSLSPKQGDSEAFF. The V and J genes are TRBV28 and TRBJ1-1, with D tentatively TRBD1 (6 bases). The CDR3 loop spans 16 amino acids. CDR1 MDHEN and CDR2 SYDVKM come from the germline V gene. Deletions cut 1 base from V and 6 bases from J, with 18 bases between.

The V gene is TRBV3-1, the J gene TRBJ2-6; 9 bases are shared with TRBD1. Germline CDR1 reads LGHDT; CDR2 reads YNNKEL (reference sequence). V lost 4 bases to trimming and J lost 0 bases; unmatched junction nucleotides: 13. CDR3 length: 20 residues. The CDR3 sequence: CASSRRGTRDRVSGANVLTF. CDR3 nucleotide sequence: TGTGCCAGCAGCCGCCGGGGGACCCGGGACAGGGTCTCTGGGGCCAACGTCCTGACTTTC.

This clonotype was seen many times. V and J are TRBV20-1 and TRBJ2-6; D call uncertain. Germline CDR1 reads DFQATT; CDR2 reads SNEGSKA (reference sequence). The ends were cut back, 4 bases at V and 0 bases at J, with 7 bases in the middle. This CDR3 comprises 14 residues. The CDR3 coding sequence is TGCAGTGCTAAGTTGTTCTCTGGGGCCAACGTCCTGACTTTC. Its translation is CSAKLFSGANVLTF.

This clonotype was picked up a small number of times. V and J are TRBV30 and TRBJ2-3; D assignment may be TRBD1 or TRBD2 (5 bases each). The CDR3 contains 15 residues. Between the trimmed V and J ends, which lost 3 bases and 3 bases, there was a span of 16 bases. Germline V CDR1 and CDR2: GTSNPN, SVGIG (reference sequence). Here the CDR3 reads CAWSQWGGLTDTQYF. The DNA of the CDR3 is TGTGCCTGGAGCCAATGGGGCGGGTTGACAGATACGCAGTATTTT.

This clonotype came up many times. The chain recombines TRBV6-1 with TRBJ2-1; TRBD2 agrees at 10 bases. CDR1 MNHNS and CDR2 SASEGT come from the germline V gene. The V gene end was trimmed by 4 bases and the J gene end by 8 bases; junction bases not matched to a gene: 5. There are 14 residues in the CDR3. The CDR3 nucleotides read TGTGCCAGCAGTGCATTAACTAGCGGGGATGAGCAGTTCTTC. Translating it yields CASSALTSGDEQFF.

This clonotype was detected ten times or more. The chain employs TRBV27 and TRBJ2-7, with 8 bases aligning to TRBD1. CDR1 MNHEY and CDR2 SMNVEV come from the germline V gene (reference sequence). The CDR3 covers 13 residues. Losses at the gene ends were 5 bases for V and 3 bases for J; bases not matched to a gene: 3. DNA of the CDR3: TGTGCCAGCAGTATGACAGGGGTCTACGAGCAGTACTTC. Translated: CASSMTGVYEQYF.

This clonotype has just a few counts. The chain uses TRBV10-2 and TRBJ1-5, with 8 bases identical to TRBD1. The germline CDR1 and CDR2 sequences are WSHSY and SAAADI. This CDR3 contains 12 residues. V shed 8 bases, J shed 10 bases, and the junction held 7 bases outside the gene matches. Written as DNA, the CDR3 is TGCGCCAGCGTATCAGGGGGCTGCCCCCAGCATTTT. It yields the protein CASVSGGCPQHF.

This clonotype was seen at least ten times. CDR3 sequence: CSATYHGGEQYF. In DNA, the CDR3 is TGCAGTGCTACTTATCATGGGGGTGAGCAGTACTTC. This chain links TRBV20-1 with TRBJ2-7; D assignment may be TRBD1 or TRBD2 (5 bases each). The V end was cut by 4 bases, the J end by 7 bases, with 14 bases between. Germline V gives CDR1 DFQATT, CDR2 SNEGSKA (reference sequence). The CDR3 length is 12 residues.

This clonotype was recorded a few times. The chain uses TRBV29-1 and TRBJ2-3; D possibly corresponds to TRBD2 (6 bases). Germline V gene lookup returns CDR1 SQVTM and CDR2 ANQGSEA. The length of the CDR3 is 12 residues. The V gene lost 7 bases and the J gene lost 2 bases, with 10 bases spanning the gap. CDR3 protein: CSGALATDTQYF. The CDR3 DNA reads TGCAGCGGGGCACTAGCCACAGATACGCAGTATTTT.

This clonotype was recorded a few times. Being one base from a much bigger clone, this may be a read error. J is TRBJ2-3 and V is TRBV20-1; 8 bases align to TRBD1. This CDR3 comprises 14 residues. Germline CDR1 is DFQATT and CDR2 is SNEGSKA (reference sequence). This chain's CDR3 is CGVLDRASTDTQYF. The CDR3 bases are TGCGGTGTCCTGGACAGGGCTAGCACAGATACGCAGTATTTT.

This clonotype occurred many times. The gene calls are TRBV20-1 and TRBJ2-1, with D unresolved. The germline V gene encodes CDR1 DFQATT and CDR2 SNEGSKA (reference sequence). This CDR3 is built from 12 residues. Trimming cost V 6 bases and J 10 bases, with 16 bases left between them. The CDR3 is CSAPPRLEEQFF. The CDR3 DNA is TGCAGTGCCCCCCCCCGGCTTGAAGAGCAGTTCTTC.

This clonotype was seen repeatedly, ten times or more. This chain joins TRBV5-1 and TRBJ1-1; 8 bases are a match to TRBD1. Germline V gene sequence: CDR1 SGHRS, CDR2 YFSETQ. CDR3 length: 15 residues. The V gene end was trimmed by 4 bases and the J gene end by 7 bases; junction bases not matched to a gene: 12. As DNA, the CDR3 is TGCGCCAGCAGCAGGGGACAGGACTTCTTCGGTGAAGCTTTCTTT. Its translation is CASSRGQDFFGEAFF.

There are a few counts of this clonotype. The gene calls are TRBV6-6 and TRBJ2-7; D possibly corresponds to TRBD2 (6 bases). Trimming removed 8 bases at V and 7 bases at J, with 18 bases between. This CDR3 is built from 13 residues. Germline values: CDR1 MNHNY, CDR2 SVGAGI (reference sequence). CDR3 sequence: CASGGTPRREQYF. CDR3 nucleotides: TGTGCCAGCGGCGGGACTCCTAGGCGGGAGCAGTACTTC.